One and the same sample provided the 25 T cell receptor beta chains below, sequenced in a study of control samples from healthy donors and cancer patients. Data came from immunoSEQ multiplex PCR; TCRdb stores just in-frame clones and leaves some out. The table lists about 120,000 clones, just under 90% of them singletons. The material sequenced was blood. These receptors were collected from a man aged 25-40 years in good health.

The count of this clone is one. This chain links TRBV6-6 with TRBJ1-5, with TRBD1 matching over 10 bases. The CDR3 is 15 amino acids. From germline, CDR1 is MNHNY and CDR2 SVGAGI (reference sequence). The trim removed 2 bases at V and 6 bases at J, leaving 4 bases unmatched. The CDR3 DNA reads TGTGCCAGCAGTTACAGGGACAGGGGAGCTCAGCCCCAGCATTTT. Amino acid sequence: CASSYRDRGAQPQHF.

The V and J genes are TRBV7-3 and TRBJ2-1; D is undetermined. CDR3 length: 13 amino acids. V lost 0 bases and J 6 bases, leaving 6 bases between the germline ends. Germline-derived CDR1 and CDR2 are SGHTA and FQGTGA. The CDR3 DNA sequence: TGTGCCAGCAGCTTAACGAATACCAATGAGCAGTTCTTC. It specifies CASSLTNTNEQFF.

The genes are TRBV5-1 and TRBJ2-3; D is uncertain. The germline gives CDR1 SGHRS, CDR2 YFSETQ. The CDR3 runs 14 residues. Between the trimmed V and J ends, which lost 4 bases and 0 bases, there was a span of 9 bases. DNA of the CDR3: TGCGCCAGCAGCCCAGAGCGTAGCACAGATACGCAGTATTTT. Amino acids: CASSPERSTDTQYF.

This clone is a singleton in its sample. The chain links TRBV15 to TRBJ1-2; D is unclear. Germline loops: CDR1 LNHNV, CDR2 YYDKDF (reference sequence). The CDR3 length is 16 residues. Trimming took 1 base from V and 8 from J, leaving 20 bases between them. The chain's CDR3 is CATSRGDSPAGWGYTF. CDR3 in DNA: TGTGCCACCAGCAGAGGCGACTCGCCGGCCGGATGGGGCTACACCTTC. The full variable domain, with the rest looked up from reference TRBV15 and TRBJ1-2, is DAMVIQNPRYQVTQFGKPVTLSCSQTLNHNVMYWYQQKSSQAPKLLFHYYDKDFNNEADTPDNFQSRRPNTSFCFLDIRSPGLGDTAMYLCATSRGDSPAGWGYTFGSGTRLTVV.

This sequence joins TRBV6-5 and TRBJ2-1, with TRBD1 identical over 9 bases. Germline values: CDR1 MNHEY, CDR2 SVGAGI. This CDR3 comprises 14 residues. V lost 10 bases to trimming and J lost 4 bases; unmatched junction nucleotides: 8. For the CDR3, the DNA is TGTGCCACGTGGGACAGGGAGGGGTACAATGAGCAGTTCTTC. Its translation: CATWDREGYNEQFF.

The chain has TRBV19 and TRBJ1-6, with 8 positions matching TRBD1. V dropped 6 bases and J dropped 4; count of bases not matched to a gene: 17. The CDR3 runs 19 residues. CDR1 is LNHDA and CDR2 is SQIVND in the germline V gene (reference sequence). CDR3 loop: CASRIGTGDLSKYNSPLHF. CDR3 in DNA: TGTGCCAGTAGGATCGGGACAGGAGACTTATCGAAATATAATTCACCCCTCCACTTT.

The J gene is TRBJ2-3, the V gene TRBV24-1; D gene ambiguous. Germline-derived CDR1 and CDR2 are KGHDR and SFDVKD. The CDR3 consists of 14 residues. The V gene lost 7 bases and the J gene lost 3 bases, with 13 bases spanning the gap. The CDR3 sequence is CATRDETATDTQYF. CDR3 in DNA: TGTGCCACCAGGGATGAAACCGCGACAGATACGCAGTATTTT.

The chain recombines TRBV19 with TRBJ1-5; D gene unclear. This CDR3 contains 16 residues. V dropped 5 bases and J dropped 0 bases, with 14 bases sitting between them. CDR1 is LNHDA, CDR2 SQIVND, per germline (reference sequence). The chain's CDR3 is CASSGIERVSNQPQHF. The CDR3 DNA follows: TGTGCCAGTAGTGGGATTGAACGGGTTAGCAATCAGCCCCAGCATTTT.

The V gene is TRBV11-2, the J gene TRBJ2-2; D may be TRBD1 (6 bases). Trimming left V 4 bases short and J 6 bases short, with 15 bases between. Germline CDR1 and CDR2: SGHAT and FQNNGV. The CDR3 is made up of 15 amino acids. As DNA, the CDR3 is TGTGCCAGCAGCTCGTACTCCAGGGGCCCCGGGGAGCTGTTTTTT. It translates to CASSSYSRGPGELFF.

V usage is TRBV29-1 and J usage is TRBJ1-1; TRBD1 agrees at 7 bases. This CDR3 has 13 amino acids. V was pared by 6 bases and J by 5 bases, with 9 bases of the junction left unmatched. The germline V gene encodes CDR1 SQVTM and CDR2 ANQGSEA. The CDR3 loop is CSVGRQGGTEAFF. CDR3 DNA sequence: TGCAGCGTGGGCAGACAGGGAGGAACTGAAGCTTTCTTT.

The chain employs TRBV12-5 and TRBJ1-3; D uncertain. CDR3 length: 14 amino acids. CDR1 and CDR2 from the germline V gene are LGHNT and FRNRAP. Trimming took 2 bases from V and 4 from J, leaving 9 bases between them. The CDR3 DNA reads as TGTGCTAGTGGTTTGAACGGCCTGGGAAACACCATATATTTT. This gives the protein CASGLNGLGNTIYF.

The rearrangement uses TRBV7-6 and TRBJ1-1, with D tentatively TRBD1 (6 bases). The length of the CDR3 is 14 residues. Trimming removed 5 bases at V and 1 base at J, with 11 bases between. Germline lookup yields CDR1 SGHVS and CDR2 FNYEAQ. DNA for the CDR3: TGTGCCAGCAGCGAAATAGGGGGGAACACTGAAGCTTTCTTT. This encodes CASSEIGGNTEAFF.

The chain joins TRBV5-4 to TRBJ1-2; D might be TRBD1 (6 bases). The CDR3 contains 14 residues. Germline loops: CDR1 SGHNT, CDR2 YYREEE (reference sequence). Trimming took off 1 base at V and 7 bases at J, with 14 bases between the two ends. In DNA form, the CDR3 reads TGTGCCAGCAGCTTGAACAGGGACGGTGGTGGCTACACCTTC. Its translation is CASSLNRDGGGYTF.

This clone was counted once. V and J are TRBV6-5 and TRBJ1-1, with D unresolved. The CDR3 sequence is 13 residues long. Germline assignment: CDR1 MNHEY and CDR2 SVGAGI. V lost 6 bases to trimming and J lost 1 base, with 9 bases between them. In DNA, the CDR3 is TGTGCCAGCAGGAGAGGCGGGAACACTGAAGCTTTCTTT. The encoded protein is CASRRGGNTEAFF.

On this clone itself: It is unclear where the CDR3 begins or ends on the DNA, so no DNA is shown, and the CDR3 is as TCRdb lists it. The genes are TRBV2 and TRBJ1-5. The CDR3 totals 12 residues, both ends included. CDR1 SNHLY and CDR2 FYNNEI come from the germline V gene. The CDR3 sequence is CASSSSFQPQHF.

The genes are TRBV5-6 and TRBJ1-2; a possible D gene is TRBD1 (5 bases). The V and J ends lost 4 bases and 5 bases respectively, with 18 bases between them. Germline CDR1 reads SGHDT; CDR2 reads YYEEEE. The CDR3 sequence is 15 residues long. CDR3 loop: CASSVGRGEGYGYTF. The DNA of the CDR3 is TGTGCCAGCAGCGTCGGACGGGGGGAAGGATATGGCTACACCTTC.

With respect to this clone: Relative to the germline gene, one junction end is altered; a read error may explain this. This chain uses TRBV6-5 with TRBJ1-1, with a weak D call TRBD1 (5 bases). CDR3 size: 12 residues. Germline V gene lookup returns CDR1 MNHEY and CDR2 SVGAGI. The CDR3 region has the DNA TGTGCCACCAGTCAGGGCGTTGGAGAAGCTTTCTTT. Amino acids: CATSQGVGEAFF.

The genes are TRBV30 and TRBJ1-4; 9 bases agree with TRBD1. The germline CDR1 and CDR2 sequences are GTSNPN and SVGIG (reference sequence). The CDR3 loop spans 15 amino acids. With V trimmed by 5 bases and J by 2 bases, 6 bases remained unmatched. CDR3 in amino acids: CAWGQGLGTNEKLFF. As DNA, the CDR3 is TGTGCCTGGGGACAGGGGTTAGGGACTAATGAAAAACTGTTTTTT.

The V call is TRBV28, the J call TRBJ2-3, with 11 bases fitting TRBD2. The CDR3 has 18 amino acids. V shed 3 bases, J shed 2 bases, and the junction held 10 bases outside the gene matches. The germline CDR1 and CDR2 sequences are MDHEN and SYDVKM. The DNA for the CDR3 is TGTGCCAGCAGTTTTCTGGGGACTAGCGGAGTGAACACAGATACGCAGTATTTT. It codes for CASSFLGTSGVNTDTQYF.

The rearrangement joins TRBV11-3 to TRBJ2-2; perhaps TRBD1 as D (6 bases). V was trimmed by 1 base and J by 4 bases, leaving 16 bases between them. The CDR3 sequence is 17 residues long. Germline V gene lookup returns CDR1 SGHNT and CDR2 YENEEA. The CDR3 loop is CASSLGGAQGITGELFF. CDR3 in DNA: TGTGCCAGCAGCTTAGGAGGGGCGCAGGGGATCACCGGGGAGCTGTTTTTT.

The V and J genes are TRBV2 and TRBJ1-1; 7 bases agree with TRBD1. The CDR3 loop spans 14 amino acids. Germline V gene data show CDR1 as SNHLY and CDR2 as FYNNEI. Losses at the gene ends were 5 bases for V and 0 bases for J; bases not matched to a gene: 3. The CDR3 is CASSPTGVNTEAFF. The CDR3 region has the DNA TGTGCCAGCAGTCCAACAGGGGTGAACACTGAAGCTTTCTTT. Full variable domain (rest looked up from reference TRBV2 and TRBJ1-1): EPEVTQTPSHQVTQMGQEVILRCVPISNHLYFYWYRQILGQKVEFLVSFYNNEISEKSEIFDDQFSVERPDGSNFTLKIRSTKLEDSAMYFCASSPTGVNTEAFFGQGTRLTVV.

The chain is built from TRBV13 and TRBJ2-3; D is unresolved. Looked up from germline, CDR1 is PRHDT and CDR2 is FYEKMQ (reference sequence). The V gene lost 0 bases and the J gene lost 1 base, with 14 bases spanning the gap. This CDR3 region has 17 residues. CDR3 nucleotide sequence: TGTGCCAGCAGCTTAGGCCCTGGGGTAGGGCGCACAGATACGCAGTATTTT. Its translation is CASSLGPGVGRTDTQYF.

The chain employs TRBV3-1 (or the pseudogene TRBV3-2) and TRBJ1-1; D unresolved. The germline V gene encodes CDR1 LGHDT and CDR2 YNNKEL (reference sequence). Trimming removed 1 base at V and 7 bases at J, with 13 bases between. CDR3 length: 14 residues. CDR3 in amino acids: CASSQVSSVVEAFF. The CDR3 nucleotides are TGTGCCAGCAGCCAAGTATCATCAGTAGTTGAAGCTTTCTTT.

The genes are TRBV10-2 and TRBJ2-4; D remains unclear. Per the germline V gene, CDR1 is WSHSY and CDR2 is SAAADI. V lost 1 base and J lost 2, with 12 bases in between. This CDR3 is built from 16 residues. DNA of the CDR3: TGCGCCAGCAGTGAGTGGAATCCTAGAACCAAAAACATTCAGTACTTC. It codes for CASSEWNPRTKNIQYF.

This clone has more than one count but fewer than ten. Within the sample, other DNA sequences also encode this same CDR3. The rearrangement joins TRBV5-1 to TRBJ2-3; TRBD1 is a possible D gene (6 bases). V was trimmed by 2 bases and J by 1 base, leaving 11 bases between them. From germline, CDR1 is SGHRS and CDR2 YFSETQ. The CDR3 extends over 15 amino acids. For the CDR3, the DNA is TGCGCCAGCAGCTTAGGGGGTGAAGGCACAGATACGCAGTATTTT. Residues: CASSLGGEGTDTQYF.